This T cell receptor beta chain was found in a study of blood T cells in healthy people across ages. General study findings and limits: The CMV status of each donor remained undetermined, and this could have confounded shifts in expanded clonotypes.

Worth noting for this clonotype: No antigen is known for it.

Germline V gene lookup returns CDR1 MNHEY and CDR2 SMNVEV (reference sequence). This CDR3 is 13 amino acids long. The second PCR ran about 6 to 11 cycles with a sample-barcoded 5' primer and J-beta primers. TCRdb re-analysed the 5' RACE reads in MiXCR, keeping a single row per CDR3 protein. Found here are roughly 800,000 distinct CDR3 sequences, approximately 25% of them singletons; the top ten hold under 9.5%. The sample also formed part of further work on T cells of mothers and their children. That paper states: The sample comes from fewer than 10 healthy Caucasian donors: mothers and children. The effect of thymic selection on TCR recombination output is similar between related and unrelated pairs.

This sequence joins TRBV27 and TRBJ2-5; D gene unclear. Judging by the DNA end, TRBJ2-7 fits better; the J call may be wrong. The specimen sequenced was blood. This receptor was obtained from a boy younger than 18 in good health. In DNA form, the CDR3 reads TGTGCCAGCAAACCCACGGGTACCTACGAGCAGTACTTC. This gives the protein CASKPTGTYEQYF.